This TCR beta chain was documented in a study of siplizumab effects on memory and regulatory T cells. Study-wide points: Treatment with siplizumab left mappable alloreactive CD4+ clones averaging approximately 69% Treg-derived, compared with 25% to 30% in controls.

Worth noting for this clone: Its target is not known.

Germline assignment: CDR1 SNHLY and CDR2 FYNNEI. V gave up 1 base and J gave up 7 bases; unmatched junction bases: 5. This CDR3 contains 17 residues. Sequencing was performed with immunoSEQ multiplex PCR; in TCRdb, only in-frame clones are kept and a portion is missing. The table has just under 1,000 clones, around 70% seen once. Cells of the mixed lymphocyte reaction were cocultured at 37 degrees C for about 6 days. The sample consisted of CFSE-low (dividing) CD8+ T cells sorted from an allogeneic mixed lymphocyte reaction. The chain has TRBV2 and TRBJ2-1, with 15 positions matching TRBD2. The receptor was derived from a human donor in good health; the cells came from an allogeneic mixed lymphocyte reaction. The CDR3 DNA sequence: TGTGCCAGCAGTGAAGGGACTAGCGGGGGGGTGAGAAATGAGCAGTTCTTC. Protein product: CASSEGTSGGVRNEQFF.